These 14 T cell receptor beta chains were all obtained from the same sample, sequenced in a study of CD8 T cells in Susac syndrome. The RNA input was about 0.5 to 1 ug, and it was reverse transcribed with random hexamers. One entry per CDR3 protein results from TCRdb running MiXCR on the immunoSEQ multiplex PCR reads. The repertoire holds 75,000 to 100,000 distinct CDR3 sequences, with around 94% as singletons. The sequencing sample was made of CD8+ T cells from PBMCs. All receptors come from a human donor in good health.

V gene TRBV6-5 combines with J gene TRBJ2-1; 7 bases line up with TRBD2. This CDR3 is built from 11 residues. Germline trimming cut 8 bases from V and 15 bases from J; bases unmatched to any gene: 10. Germline assignment: CDR1 MNHEY and CDR2 SVGAGI. DNA for the CDR3: TGTGCCAGCGAGAGCGGGACGGACCTGTTCTTC. As protein: CASESGTDLFF.

The chain uses TRBV9 and TRBJ1-1, with 9 bases fitting TRBD1. CDR3 length equals 13 residues. V shed 2 bases, J shed 10 bases, and the junction held 6 bases outside the gene matches. Germline loops: CDR1 SGDLS, CDR2 YYNGEE. As DNA, the CDR3 is TGTGCCAGCAGCGTGGGGACAGGGCCCGGAGCTTTCTTT. Translation: CASSVGTGPGAFF.

This rearrangement joins TRBV9 to TRBJ2-5; 8 bases are a match to TRBD2. With V trimmed by 2 bases and J by 1 base, 1 base remained unmatched. Per the germline V gene, CDR1 is SGDLS and CDR2 is YYNGEE. The CDR3 runs 14 residues. CDR3 in amino acids: CASSVSGAQETQYF. In DNA form, the CDR3 reads TGTGCCAGCAGCGTTAGCGGGGCCCAAGAGACCCAGTACTTC. Based on the CDR3 plus reference TRBV9 and TRBJ2-5, the full variable domain is DSGVTQTPKHLITATGQRVTLRCSPRSGDLSVYWYQQSLDQGLQFLIQYYNGEERAKGNILERFSAQQFPDLHSELNLSSLELGDSALYFCASSVSGAQETQYFGPGTRLLVL.

V usage is TRBV9 and J usage is TRBJ2-3, with 10 positions matching TRBD2. Germline CDR1 reads SGDLS; CDR2 reads YYNGEE. V lost 0 bases, J lost 4 bases, and 8 bases stayed unmatched. The CDR3 consists of 17 residues. In nucleotides, the CDR3 is TGTGCCAGCAGCGTAGGAGGTAGCGGGGGGCATTCAGATACGCAGTATTTT. Protein sequence: CASSVGGSGGHSDTQYF.

This chain connects TRBV3-1 to TRBJ2-7; 8 bases match TRBD2. The CDR3 consists of 18 residues. V was clipped by 0 bases and J by 2 bases; unmatched bases: 12. Germline V gene sequence: CDR1 LGHDT, CDR2 YNNKEL (reference sequence). CDR3 region: CASSQDYGVRGGAYEQYV. CDR3 DNA: TGTGCCAGCAGCCAAGACTACGGGGTCCGGGGGGGCGCCTACGAGCAGTACGTC.

This chain joins TRBV20-1 and TRBJ2-2, with D tentatively TRBD1 (5 bases). The CDR3 length is 13 residues. Germline CDR1 and CDR2: DFQATT and SNEGSKA (reference sequence). Trimming shortened V by 3 bases and J by 3 bases, and 8 bases separated the two germline ends. The CDR3 sequence: CSARTVYTGELFF. The DNA of the CDR3 is TGCAGTGCTAGGACAGTATACACCGGGGAGCTGTTTTTT.

The rearrangement uses TRBV9 and TRBJ2-1; D unresolved. This CDR3 has 17 amino acids. Germline V CDR1 and CDR2: SGDLS, YYNGEE. Trimming left V 2 bases short and J 0 bases short, with 15 bases between. The CDR3 bases are TGTGCCAGCAGCGTTCCCTTATCTGGCGGCTCCTACAATGAGCAGTTCTTC. Its translation: CASSVPLSGGSYNEQFF.

The V and J genes are TRBV2 and TRBJ2-5, with D perhaps matching TRBD1 (6 bases). The CDR3 length is 16 residues. CDR1 SNHLY and CDR2 FYNNEI come from the germline V gene. Between the trimmed V and J ends, which lost 1 base and 5 bases, there was a span of 17 bases. The CDR3 coding sequence is TGTGCCAGCAGTGAAGTATGGGGGCCGGGTCGGGAGACCCAGTACTTC. Its protein is CASSEVWGPGRETQYF.

The chain uses TRBV28 and TRBJ2-1; 11 nucleotides line up with TRBD2. This CDR3 spans 14 amino acids. The V and J ends lost 6 bases and 9 bases, in that order; junction bases with no gene match: 7. Looked up from germline, CDR1 is MDHEN and CDR2 is SYDVKM. This CDR3 reads CASSWLAGGGEQFF. CDR3 sequence (DNA): TGTGCCAGCAGCTGGCTAGCGGGAGGCGGTGAGCAGTTCTTC. Full variable domain (rest looked up from reference TRBV28 and TRBJ2-1): DVKVTQSSRYLVKRTGEKVFLECVQDMDHENMFWYRQDPGLGLRLIYFSYDVKMKEKGDIPEGYSVSREKKERFSLILESASTNQTSMYLCASSWLAGGGEQFFGPGTRLTVL.

This rearrangement joins TRBV5-6 to TRBJ1-5, with no clear D. This CDR3 region has 14 residues. Germline loops: CDR1 SGHDT, CDR2 YYEEEE. Trimming cost V 1 base and J 8 bases, with 13 bases left between them. This chain's CDR3 is CASSLRPSREPQHF. Written as DNA, the CDR3 is TGTGCCAGCAGCTTGCGACCGTCAAGGGAGCCCCAGCATTTT.

This chain uses TRBV15 with TRBJ2-2, with 8 nucleotides matching TRBD1. V shed 9 bases, J shed 4 bases, and the junction held 7 bases outside the gene matches. CDR3 size: 14 residues. Germline V CDR1 and CDR2: LNHNV, YYDKDF (reference sequence). The DNA for the CDR3 is TGTGCCACGGCTTGGACAGGGAGCACCGGGGAGCTGTTTTTT. It encodes CATAWTGSTGELFF.

The chain carries TRBV7-2 and TRBJ1-2; the D gene is possibly TRBD1 (5 bases). Germline CDR1 reads SGHTA; CDR2 reads FQGNSA. Trimming took off 1 base at V and 7 bases at J, with 13 bases between the two ends. This CDR3 region has 14 residues. CDR3 coding DNA: TGTGCCAGCAGCTTAGGATCAGGGAAGAGTGGCTACACCTTC. Protein sequence: CASSLGSGKSGYTF. The variable domain in full, completed from reference TRBV7-2 and TRBJ1-2, reads GAGVSQSPSNKVTEKGKDVELRCDPISGHTALYWYRQSLGQGLEFLIYFQGNSAPDKSGLPSDRFSAERTGGSVSTLTIQRTQQEDSAVYLCASSLGSGKSGYTFGSGTRLTVV.

This chain links TRBV6-5 with TRBJ1-5; D is unclear. CDR3 length: 13 amino acids. The V end lost 2 bases, the J end lost 7 bases, and 9 bases lay between the germline ends. Per the germline V gene, CDR1 is MNHEY and CDR2 is SVGAGI. CDR3 loop: CASSYGRNQPQHF. CDR3 nucleotides: TGTGCCAGCAGTTACGGGAGAAACCAGCCCCAGCATTTT.

The chain uses TRBV27 and TRBJ2-2, with D possibly matching TRBD1 (6 bases). The V end lost 0 bases, the J end lost 4 bases, and 12 bases lay between the germline ends. Germline V CDR1 and CDR2: MNHEY, SMNVEV (reference sequence). CDR3 length equals 16 residues. CDR3 protein: CASSLSPQGGTGELFF. DNA for the CDR3: TGTGCCAGCAGTTTATCCCCACAGGGCGGCACCGGGGAGCTGTTTTTT.